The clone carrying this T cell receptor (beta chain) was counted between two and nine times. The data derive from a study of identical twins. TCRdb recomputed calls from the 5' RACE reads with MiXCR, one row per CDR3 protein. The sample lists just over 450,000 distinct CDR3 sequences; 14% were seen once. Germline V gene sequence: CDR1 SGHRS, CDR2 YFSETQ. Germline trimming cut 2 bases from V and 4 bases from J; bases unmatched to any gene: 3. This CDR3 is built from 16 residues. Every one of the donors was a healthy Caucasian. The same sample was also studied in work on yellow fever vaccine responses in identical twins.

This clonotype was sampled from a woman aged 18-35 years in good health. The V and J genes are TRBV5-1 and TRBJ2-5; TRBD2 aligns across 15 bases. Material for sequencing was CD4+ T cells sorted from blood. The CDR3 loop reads CASSLPGLAGGETQYF. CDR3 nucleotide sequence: TGCGCCAGCAGCTTACCGGGACTAGCGGGAGGAGAGACCCAGTACTTC.